The TCR beta chain described here comes from a study of response to subunit inactivated influenza vaccine (dated by TCRdb to 2017 to 2018). A note on the overall study: The study used deep quantitative T cell receptor repertoire profiling to track responses to a trivalent subunit inactivated influenza vaccine.

About this clonotype itself: Its antigen specificity is not known. Per-base quality was not reported, and no clone a single base away is much larger than it.

There are 13 amino acids in the CDR3, from cysteine to phenylalanine inclusive. CDR3 DNA is the only sequence kept; it has 39 bases, read in frame from the first base. Trimming takes 8 bases from V and 2 bases from J, and the germline ends sit 12 bases apart. CDR1 and CDR2, per the germline V gene (reference sequence), are LNHDA and SQIVND. Library preparation used RT-PCR. Sequencing was carried out with an Illumina HiSeq 2500. TCRdb ran its own pipeline on the public reads, namely fastp trimming at Q25 and MiXCR clone calling, and kept in-frame beta chains. Rows are combined by CDR3 protein, so each entry shows the most common genes and DNA. For this sample there are more than 700,000 distinct CDR3 sequences; approximately 22% appear just once. Of the sample, 10% falls within the top ten clones. Study-level results and caveats: The authors suggested that each seasonal influenza vaccination may recruit only a limited number of new T cells.

The specimen was PBMCs from blood, collected 4 to 6 days after vaccination. This receptor was identified in a man in his fifties who received an inactivated influenza vaccine. Donor details come from another sample of the same person, matched by shared clones. The rearranged segments are TRBV19 and TRBJ2-5, with no confidently assigned D gene. Here is the DNA: TGTGCCAGTTCCCAGAGTTCTCAAGAGACCCAGTACTTC. This encodes CASSQSSQETQYF.